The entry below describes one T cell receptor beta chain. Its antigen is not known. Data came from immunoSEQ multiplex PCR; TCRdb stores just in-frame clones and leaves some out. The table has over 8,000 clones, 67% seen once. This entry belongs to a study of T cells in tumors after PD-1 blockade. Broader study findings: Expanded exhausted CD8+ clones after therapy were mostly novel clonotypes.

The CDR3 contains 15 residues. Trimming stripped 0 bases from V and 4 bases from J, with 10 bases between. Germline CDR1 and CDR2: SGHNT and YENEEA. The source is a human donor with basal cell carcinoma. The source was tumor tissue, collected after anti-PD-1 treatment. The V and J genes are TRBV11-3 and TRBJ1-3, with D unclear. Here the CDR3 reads CASSLEGLPGNTIYF. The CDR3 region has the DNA TGTGCCAGCAGCTTAGAGGGATTACCAGGAAACACCATATATTTT.